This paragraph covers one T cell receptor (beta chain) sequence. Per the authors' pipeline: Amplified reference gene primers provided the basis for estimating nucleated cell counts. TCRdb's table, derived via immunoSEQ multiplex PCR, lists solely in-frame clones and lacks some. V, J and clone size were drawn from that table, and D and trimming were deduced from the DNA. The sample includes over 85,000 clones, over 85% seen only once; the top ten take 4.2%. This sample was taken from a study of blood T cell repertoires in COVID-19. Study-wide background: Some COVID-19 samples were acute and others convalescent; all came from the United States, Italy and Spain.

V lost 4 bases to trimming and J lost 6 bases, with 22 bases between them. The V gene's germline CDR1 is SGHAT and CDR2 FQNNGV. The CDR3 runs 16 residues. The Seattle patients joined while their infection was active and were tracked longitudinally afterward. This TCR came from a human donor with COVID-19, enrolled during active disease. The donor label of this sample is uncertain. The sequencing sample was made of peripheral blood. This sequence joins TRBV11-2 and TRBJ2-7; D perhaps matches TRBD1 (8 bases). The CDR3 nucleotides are TGTGCCAGCAGCTCACTTAGCAGACAGGGGAGGGGCGAGCAGTACTTC. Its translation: CASSSLSRQGRGEQYF.